The 8 T cell receptor beta chains presented below share a single source sample, sequenced in a study of radiotherapy plus CTLA-4 blockade in lung cancer. Clones were sequenced by immunoSEQ multiplex PCR, and TCRdb holds only the in-frame ones, with some missing. The table has roughly 40,000 clones, 75% to 80% seen once. The source material was peripheral blood, sampled from a patient treated with radiotherapy plus ipilimumab. These receptor sequences come from a human donor with non-small cell lung cancer that progressed on radiotherapy plus ipilimumab.

This clone was seen only once. The J gene is TRBJ1-1, the V gene TRBV4-1; possible D gene TRBD1, 6 bases. From germline, CDR1 is MGHRA and CDR2 YSYEKL. The CDR3 covers 15 residues. Trimming took off 0 bases at V and 0 bases at J, with 8 bases between the two ends. The CDR3 sequence: CASSQEGQMNTEAFF. CDR3 nucleotides: TGCGCCAGCAGCCAAGAGGGACAAATGAACACTGAAGCTTTCTTT.

This sequence joins TRBV7-2 and TRBJ2-7, with 12 nucleotides matching TRBD2. CDR3 length: 15 amino acids. In germline, CDR1 is SGHTA, CDR2 FQGNSA. V was clipped by 5 bases and J by 6 bases; unmatched bases: 8. CDR3 sequence: CASSPLAGGTGEQYF. Here the CDR3 DNA reads TGTGCCAGCAGCCCGCTAGCGGGGGGGACGGGCGAGCAGTACTTC. The full variable domain, its missing parts supplied by reference TRBV7-2 and TRBJ2-7, is GAGVSQSPSNKVTEKGKDVELRCDPISGHTALYWYRQSLGQGLEFLIYFQGNSAPDKSGLPSDRFSAERTGGSVSTLTIQRTQQEDSAVYLCASSPLAGGTGEQYFGPGTRLTVT.

The CDR3: CASSDEQYF. CDR3 coding DNA: TGTGCCAGTTCCGACGAGCAGTACTTC. The J gene is TRBJ2-7, the V gene TRBV27; D is unclear. The CDR3 contains 9 residues. Germline V lookup: CDR1 MNHEY, CDR2 SMNVEV (reference sequence). V was trimmed by 9 bases and J by 5 bases, leaving 5 bases between them.

The chain is built from TRBV5-1 and TRBJ2-1; D is possibly TRBD2 (5 bases). V lost 4 bases and J lost 9, with 14 bases in between. Germline CDR1 reads SGHRS; CDR2 reads YFSETQ. The CDR3 loop spans 13 amino acids. The CDR3 loop reads CASSGGPSLEQFF. The CDR3 DNA is TGCGCCAGCAGCGGAGGACCATCACTTGAGCAGTTCTTC.

The V call is TRBV29-1, the J call TRBJ2-1, with D unclear. There are 8 residues in the CDR3. Germline CDR1 is SQVTM and CDR2 is ANQGSEA. The CDR3 DNA reads as TGCAGGGAGAATGAGCAGTTCTTC. It yields the protein CRENEQFF.

The chain uses TRBV19 and TRBJ2-3; 12 nucleotides line up with TRBD2. This CDR3 has 16 residues. Germline trimming cut 5 bases from V and 2 bases from J; bases unmatched to any gene: 5. Germline lookup yields CDR1 LNHDA and CDR2 SQIVND (reference sequence). The CDR3 DNA follows: TGTGCCAGTAGTCATCGACTAGCGGGGGCCACAGATACGCAGTATTTT. Protein product: CASSHRLAGATDTQYF.

The chain couples TRBV2 to TRBJ1-5; 9 bases are shared with TRBD1. Germline assignment: CDR1 SNHLY and CDR2 FYNNEI. V gave up 7 bases and J gave up 0 bases; unmatched junction bases: 4. This CDR3 has 15 residues. The CDR3: CASMDRGYSNQPQHF. The CDR3 bases are TGTGCCAGCATGGACAGGGGATATAGCAATCAGCCCCAGCATTTT. Full variable domain (missing parts from reference TRBV2 and TRBJ1-5): EPEVTQTPSHQVTQMGQEVILRCVPISNHLYFYWYRQILGQKVEFLVSFYNNEISEKSEIFDDQFSVERPDGSNFTLKIRSTKLEDSAMYFCASMDRGYSNQPQHFGDGTRLSIL.

This sequence joins TRBV10-1 and TRBJ1-3, with 7 bases fitting TRBD1. The germline V gene has CDR1 WNHNN and CDR2 SYGVQD (reference sequence). The CDR3 is 14 amino acids. Losses at the gene ends were 6 bases for V and 2 bases for J; bases not matched to a gene: 4. CDR3 in DNA: TGCGCCAGCAGCACCGGACAGGCTGGAAACACCATATATTTT. It codes for CASSTGQAGNTIYF.